This T cell receptor beta chain was identified during a study of response to subunit inactivated influenza vaccine. There are a few counts of this clonotype. What it binds is not known. Study-wide findings and caveats: It was suggested by the authors that few new T cells are recruited by each seasonal influenza vaccination.

This CDR3 is 12 amino acids long. Germline V gene data show CDR1 as SQVTM and CDR2 as ANQGSEA. Trimming stripped 5 bases from V and 2 bases from J, with 8 bases between. TCRdb analysed the RT-PCR reads with MiXCR anew, one entry per CDR3 protein. The sample includes about 650,000 distinct CDR3 sequences, more than 15% of them seen just once. The rearrangement joins TRBV29-1 to TRBJ2-3; unclear D gene. Sequenced material: PBMCs from blood, taken roughly 13 days after vaccination. This TCR was sampled from a man aged 45-60 years who received an inactivated influenza vaccine. For the CDR3, the DNA is TGCAGCGTTAGGTTGTCCACAGATACGCAGTATTTT. Amino acid sequence: CSVRLSTDTQYF.